This T cell receptor beta chain was identified during a study of shared clonotypes between healthy human individuals. As for the study in general: In total, the donors were a couple of women and a few men aged 18 to 49. Findings and caveats of the study: Clonotypes not shared had lower generation probabilities than those common to all four donors.

The CDR3 sequence is 12 residues long. Trimming shortened V by 5 bases and J by 9 bases, and 12 bases separated the two germline ends. Per germline, CDR1 LNHDA and CDR2 SQIVND (reference sequence). Notes on this clone: Its antigen is still unknown.

Using immunoSEQ multiplex PCR, the repertoire was profiled, and TCRdb retains in-frame clones only, with some absent. The repertoire includes under 850,000 clones, approximately 77% of them detected once, and about 1.7% sits in the top ten. This chain links TRBV19 with TRBJ2-3, with D maybe TRBD1 (5 bases). Sequenced material: memory CD4+ T cells sorted from blood. Subset specified: CD45RA-negative fraction. The source of this sequence is a woman aged 25 to 39 in good health. The CDR3 DNA follows: TGTGCCAGTAGTCAGGGCTCCCGAACGCAGTATTTT. Translated, it gives CASSQGSRTQYF.